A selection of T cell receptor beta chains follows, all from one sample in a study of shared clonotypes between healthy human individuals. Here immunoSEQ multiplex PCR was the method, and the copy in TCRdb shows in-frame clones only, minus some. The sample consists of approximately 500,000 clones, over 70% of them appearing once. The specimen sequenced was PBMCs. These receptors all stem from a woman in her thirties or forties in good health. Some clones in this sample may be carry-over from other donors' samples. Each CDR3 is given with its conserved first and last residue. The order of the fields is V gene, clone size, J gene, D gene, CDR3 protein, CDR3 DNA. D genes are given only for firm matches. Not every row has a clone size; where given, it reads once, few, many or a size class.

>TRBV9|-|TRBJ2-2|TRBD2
CASSVDPAGIRGELFF
TGTGCCAGCAGCGTAGATCCAGCGGGAATACGTGGGGAGCTGTTTTTT
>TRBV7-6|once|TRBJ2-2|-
CATAGSRGGELFF
TGTGCCACCGCAGGTTCCCGGGGCGGGGAGCTGTTTTTT
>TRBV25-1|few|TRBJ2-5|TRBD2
CASSDSPGGPTGETQYF
TGTGCCAGCAGTGATTCTCCGGGAGGGCCCACGGGAGAGACCCAGTACTTC
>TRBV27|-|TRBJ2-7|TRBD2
CASSSGIGRILAGGGTYEQYF
TGTGCCAGCAGTTCCGGTATTGGGCGTATATTAGCGGGAGGAGGGACCTACGAGCAGTACTTC
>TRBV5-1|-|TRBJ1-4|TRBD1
CASSFRGNEKLFF
TGCGCCAGCAGCTTCAGGGGGAATGAAAAACTGTTTTTT
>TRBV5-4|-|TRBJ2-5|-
CASSSTLGGGETQYF
TGTGCCAGCAGCTCGACTTTGGGGGGAGGAGAGACCCAGTACTTC
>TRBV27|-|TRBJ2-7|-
CASSLPGLAFWEQYF
TGTGCCAGCAGTTTGCCGGGACTGGCTTTTTGGGAGCAGTACTTC
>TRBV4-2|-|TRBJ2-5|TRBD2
CASSQDLAGGVETQYF
TGTGCCAGCAGCCAAGATCTAGCGGGAGGTGTTGAGACCCAGTACTTC
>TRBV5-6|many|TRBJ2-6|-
CASSLWSSGANVLTF
TGTGCCAGCAGCTTGTGGAGCTCTGGGGCCAACGTCCTGACTTTC
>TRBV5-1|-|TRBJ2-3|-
CASSLAHYGSTDTQYF
TGCGCCAGCAGCTTGGCCCACTACGGTAGCACAGATACGCAGTATTTT
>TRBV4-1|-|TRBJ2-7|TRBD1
CASSQTGGRLPKEQYF
TGCGCCAGCAGCCAAACAGGGGGGCGTCTGCCCAAGGAGCAGTACTTC
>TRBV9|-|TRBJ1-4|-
CASSGRAGAGEKLFF
TGTGCCAGCAGCGGCAGGGCAGGGGCAGGGGAAAAACTGTTTTTT
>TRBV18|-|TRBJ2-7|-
CASSPVSDSYEQYF
TGTGCCAGCTCACCAGTTAGCGATTCCTACGAGCAGTACTTC
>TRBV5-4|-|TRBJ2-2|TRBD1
CASSSGQGITGELFF
TGTGCCAGCAGCTCGGGACAGGGTATCACCGGGGAGCTGTTTTTT
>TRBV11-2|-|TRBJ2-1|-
CASSLNWDPSVQFF
TGTGCCAGCAGCTTAAACTGGGATCCGAGCGTGCAGTTCTTC
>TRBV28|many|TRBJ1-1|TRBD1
CASIRQGADTEAFF
TGTGCCAGCATCAGACAGGGGGCGGACACTGAAGCTTTCTTT
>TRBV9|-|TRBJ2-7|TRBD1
CASSVAGTEAYEQYF
TGTGCCAGCAGCGTAGCCGGGACAGAGGCCTACGAGCAGTACTTC
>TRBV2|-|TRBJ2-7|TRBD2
CASSWGLLAGSSYEQYF
TGTGCCAGCAGTTGGGGGCTCCTAGCGGGGAGCTCCTACGAGCAGTACTTC
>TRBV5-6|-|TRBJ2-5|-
CASSPRDRVFETQYF
TGTGCCAGCAGCCCCCGGGACCGAGTTTTTGAGACCCAGTACTTC
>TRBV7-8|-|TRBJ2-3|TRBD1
CASSVGQGAQGTDTQYF
TGTGCCAGCAGCGTAGGACAGGGGGCGCAGGGAACAGATACGCAGTATTTT
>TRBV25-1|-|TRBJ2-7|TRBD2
CASSAGGAYEQYF
TGTGCCAGCAGTGCGGGAGGGGCCTACGAGCAGTACTTC
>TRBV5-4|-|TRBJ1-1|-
CASSWAFPGNTEAFF
TGTGCCAGCAGCTGGGCCTTCCCGGGCAACACTGAAGCTTTCTTT
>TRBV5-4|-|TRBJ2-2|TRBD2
CASSRRDQGLNTGELFF
TGTGCCAGCAGTCGTAGGGACCAGGGACTAAACACCGGGGAGCTGTTTTTT
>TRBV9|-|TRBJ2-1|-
CASSSQIANNEQFF
TGTGCCAGCAGCTCACAGATCGCTAACAATGAGCAGTTCTTC
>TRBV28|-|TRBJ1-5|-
CASSLWGGYSNQPQHF
TGTGCCAGCAGTTTATGGGGGGGATATAGCAATCAGCCCCAGCATTTT
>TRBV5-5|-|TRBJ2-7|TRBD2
CASSLRLAGVGEQYF
TGTGCCAGCAGCTTGAGACTAGCGGGAGTCGGCGAGCAGTACTTC
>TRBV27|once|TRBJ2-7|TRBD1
CASSSGQGVSYEQYF
TGTGCCAGCAGTTCCGGACAGGGGGTCTCCTACGAGCAGTACTTC
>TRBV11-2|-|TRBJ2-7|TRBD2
CASSRGLAATYEQYF
TGTGCCAGCAGCCGGGGACTAGCGGCAACCTACGAGCAGTACTTC
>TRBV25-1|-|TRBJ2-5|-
CASSPPAGQETQYF
TGTGCCAGCAGTCCGCCGGCCGGCCAAGAGACCCAGTACTTC
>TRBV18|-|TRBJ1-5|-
CASSPQGSGQPQHF
TGTGCCAGCTCACCACAGGGATCGGGGCAGCCCCAGCATTTT
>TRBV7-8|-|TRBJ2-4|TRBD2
CASSLAREGNGNIQYF
TGTGCCAGCAGCTTAGCGCGGGAGGGCAACGGAAACATTCAGTACTTC
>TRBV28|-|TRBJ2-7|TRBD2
CASSFAGGRTTYEQYF
TGTGCCAGCAGTTTTGCTGGCGGGAGAACCACCTACGAGCAGTACTTC
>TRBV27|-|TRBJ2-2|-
CASSSLQGRGTGELFF
TGTGCCAGCAGTTCACTACAGGGAAGGGGCACCGGGGAGCTGTTTTTT
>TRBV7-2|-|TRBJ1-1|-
CASSLANEANTEAFF
TGTGCCAGCAGCTTAGCAAATGAGGCGAACACTGAAGCTTTCTTT
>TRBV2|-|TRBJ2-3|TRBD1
CASSGQGTDTQYF
TGTGCCAGCAGTGGACAGGGGACAGATACGCAGTATTTT
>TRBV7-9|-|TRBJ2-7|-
CASTSGLPYEQYF
TGTGCCAGCACCTCGGGACTCCCCTACGAGCAGTACTTC
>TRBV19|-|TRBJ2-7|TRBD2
CASSPVAGVTSYEQYF
TGTGCCAGTAGTCCGGTGGCGGGAGTTACCTCCTACGAGCAGTACTTC
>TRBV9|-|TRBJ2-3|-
CASSVGGGARTDTQYF
TGTGCCAGCAGCGTAGGAGGGGGAGCGAGGACAGATACGCAGTATTTT
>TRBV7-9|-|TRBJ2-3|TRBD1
CASSSGGFTDTQYF
TGTGCCAGCAGCTCAGGGGGTTTCACAGATACGCAGTATTTT
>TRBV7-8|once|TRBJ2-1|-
CASSHSPAGGYNEQFF
TGTGCCAGCAGCCATTCTCCAGCCGGGGGCTACAATGAGCAGTTCTTC
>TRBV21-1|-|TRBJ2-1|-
CASSTLAGVVYEQFF
TGTGCCAGCAGCACTTTAGCGGGAGTGGTATATGAGCAGTTCTTC
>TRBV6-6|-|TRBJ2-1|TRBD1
CASSSRQGGYNEQFF
TGTGCCAGCAGTTCTCGACAGGGGGGGTACAATGAGCAGTTCTTC